Below are 2 T cell receptor beta chains sequenced from a single sample in a study of shared clonotypes between healthy human individuals. Only in-frame clones appear in the TCRdb table, and some are missing; sequencing was by immunoSEQ multiplex PCR. There are around 600,000 clones in the sample; 85% to 95% occur only once, and about 0.11% lies in the top ten. Naive-designated CD8 cells lacked CD45RO, were positively enriched for CCR7, and omitted terminally differentiated effector memory CD45RA+ cells. Sequences were obtained from naive CD8+ T cells sorted from blood. These receptors originate from a woman in her twenties or thirties in good health.

This chain uses TRBV27 with TRBJ2-2; D unresolved. CDR1 and CDR2 (germline): MNHEY, SMNVEV (reference sequence). CDR3 size: 12 residues. Trimming stripped 4 bases from V and 6 bases from J, with 6 bases between. The CDR3 region has the DNA TGTGCCAGCAGTTCCGCGCCCGGGGAGCTGTTTTTT. Protein: CASSSAPGELFF.

The rearrangement links TRBV7-8 to TRBJ2-1; D remains ambiguous. CDR1 and CDR2 from the germline V gene are SGHVS and FQNEAQ. V lost 5 bases, J lost 4 bases, and 15 bases lay in between. CDR3 length: 15 amino acids. CDR3 DNA: TGTGCCAGCAGCCTGACACCCGGATCATACAATGAGCAGTTCTTC. Its protein is CASSLTPGSYNEQFF. The variable domain in full, completed from reference TRBV7-8 and TRBJ2-1, reads GAGVSQSPRYKVAKRGQDVALRCDPISGHVSLFWYQQALGQGPEFLTYFQNEAQLDKSGLPSDRFFAERPEGSVSTLKIQRTQQEDSAVYLCASSLTPGSYNEQFFGPGTRLTVL.